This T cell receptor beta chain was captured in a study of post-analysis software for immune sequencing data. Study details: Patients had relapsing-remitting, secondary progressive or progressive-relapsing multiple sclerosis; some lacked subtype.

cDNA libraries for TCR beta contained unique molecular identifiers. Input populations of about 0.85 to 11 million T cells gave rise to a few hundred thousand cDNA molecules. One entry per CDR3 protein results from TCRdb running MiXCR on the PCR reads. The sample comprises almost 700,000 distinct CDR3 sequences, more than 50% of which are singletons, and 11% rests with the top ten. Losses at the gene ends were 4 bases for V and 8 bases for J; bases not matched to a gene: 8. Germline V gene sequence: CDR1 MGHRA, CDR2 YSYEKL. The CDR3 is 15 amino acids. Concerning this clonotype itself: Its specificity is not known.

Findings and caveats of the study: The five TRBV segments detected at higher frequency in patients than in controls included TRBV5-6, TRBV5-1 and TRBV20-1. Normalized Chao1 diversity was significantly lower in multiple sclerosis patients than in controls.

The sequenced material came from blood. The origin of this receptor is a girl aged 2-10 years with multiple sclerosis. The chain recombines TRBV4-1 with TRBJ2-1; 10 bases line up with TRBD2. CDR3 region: CASSPASGSGDEQFF. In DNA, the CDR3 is TGCGCCAGCAGCCCAGCTAGCGGGAGCGGGGATGAGCAGTTCTTC.